The 32 T cell receptor beta chains below were found in one sample sequenced in a study of blood T cell repertoires in COVID-19. Method: immunoSEQ multiplex PCR; TCRdb's copy keeps in-frame clones and lacks some. The sample has fewer than 500,000 clones, more than 75% seen once; the top ten hold under 1.2%. Input material: peripheral blood. The receptors stem from a human donor with acute or convalescent COVID-19. The donor label of this sample is uncertain.

The chain recombines TRBV10-1 with TRBJ2-2; 14 bases are shared with TRBD2. Unmatched junction bases numbered 3, after V lost 8 bases and J lost 4 bases. Germline V gene sequence: CDR1 WNHNN, CDR2 SYGVQD (reference sequence). The CDR3 is 15 residues long. The CDR3, as DNA: TGCGCCAGCGGGGGACTAGCGGGAGCCACCGGGGAGCTGTTTTTT. Protein sequence: CASGGLAGATGELFF.

In this sample, this clone turned up a few times. J is TRBJ1-2 and V is TRBV24-1; 7 nucleotides match TRBD1. With 4 bases clipped from V and 6 bases from J, the junction kept 4 bases outside the gene matches. Germline CDR1 is KGHDR and CDR2 is SFDVKD. CDR3 length equals 13 residues. CDR3 sequence: CATSEQGEHGYTF. CDR3 nucleotides: TGTGCCACCAGTGAGCAGGGGGAGCATGGCTACACCTTC.

The rearrangement uses TRBV3-1 (or the pseudogene TRBV3-2) and TRBJ2-7, with 8 bases aligning to TRBD1. The germline V gene encodes CDR1 LGHDT and CDR2 YNNKEL (reference sequence). Losses at the gene ends were 2 bases for V and 1 base for J; bases not matched to a gene: 10. CDR3 length: 17 residues. The CDR3 sequence: CASSQPGQGLLSYEQYF. DNA for the CDR3: TGTGCCAGCAGCCAACCTGGACAGGGCCTATTATCCTACGAGCAGTACTTC.

The rearrangement links TRBV24-1 to TRBJ2-3; D might be TRBD2 (6 bases). Trimming left V 5 bases short and J 6 bases short, with 8 bases between. This CDR3 comprises 12 residues. Germline assignment: CDR1 KGHDR and CDR2 SFDVKD. The CDR3 nucleotides are TGTGCCACCAGTGTTGGGGGGGATACGCAGTATTTT. Protein product: CATSVGGDTQYF.

The chain uses TRBV3-1 (or the pseudogene TRBV3-2) and TRBJ1-2; 8 nucleotides match TRBD1. The trim removed 2 bases at V and 7 bases at J, leaving 9 bases unmatched. CDR3 length: 15 amino acids. The germline CDR1 and CDR2 sequences are LGHDT and YNNKEL (reference sequence). The DNA of the CDR3 is TGTGCCAGCAGCCAACTAAGACAGGGGAGGGGTGGCTACACCTTC. This translates into CASSQLRQGRGGYTF.

The chain carries TRBV7-9 and TRBJ2-1; 7 bases line up with TRBD1. The CDR3 is 15 residues long. CDR1 and CDR2 (germline): SEHNR, FQNEAQ (reference sequence). V was pared by 4 bases and J by 2 bases, with 5 bases of the junction left unmatched. In nucleotides, the CDR3 is TGTGCCAGCAGCTCGACAGGGTCGGCCTACAATGAGCAGTTCTTC. Residues: CASSSTGSAYNEQFF. Based on the CDR3 plus reference TRBV7-9 and TRBJ2-1, the full variable domain is DTGVSQNPRHKITKRGQNVTFRCDPISEHNRLYWYRQTLGQGPEFLTYFQNEAQLEKSRLLSDRFSAERPKGSFSTLEIQRTEQGDSAMYLCASSSTGSAYNEQFFGPGTRLTVL.

The V gene is TRBV5-4, the J gene TRBJ2-7; D gene uncertain. This CDR3 spans 15 amino acids. In germline, CDR1 is SGHNT, CDR2 YYREEE (reference sequence). The ends were cut back, 3 bases at V and 0 bases at J, with 13 bases in the middle. The CDR3 DNA sequence: TGTGCCAGCAGCTCATACGTGGGCAGCTCCTACGAGCAGTACTTC. It is translated as CASSSYVGSSYEQYF.

This clone was counted a single time. This chain joins TRBV12-2 and TRBJ2-5; TRBD1 is the table's D call and was not checked against the DNA. The J call could be wrong; TRBJ2-7 is a better fit for the DNA end. TRBV12-2 represents a pseudogene. The CDR3 spans 18 residues. The CDR3 DNA reads TGTGCAAGTCGCTTAGCGCCGGACAGGGCCGACTTACCCTACGAGCAGTACTTC. It codes for CASRLAPDRADLPYEQYF.

The count of this clone is one. The chain joins TRBV5-4 to TRBJ2-5, with 13 bases lining up with TRBD2. Germline V gives CDR1 SGHNT, CDR2 YYREEE (reference sequence). There are 18 residues in the CDR3. J lost 2 bases, V lost 4 bases, and 11 bases had no gene match. In DNA form, the CDR3 reads TGTGCCAGCAGCCCGCGGACTAGCGGGAGCCCCCTTCAAGAGACCCAGTACTTC. It encodes CASSPRTSGSPLQETQYF.

Comments on this clone: The sample carries other DNA sequences with the same CDR3. V is TRBV3-1 (or the pseudogene TRBV3-2) and J is TRBJ2-5, with 14 bases matching TRBD2. The CDR3 is made up of 15 amino acids. V trimming: 4 bases; J trimming: 5 bases; junction bases outside the gene matches: 3. From germline, CDR1 is LGHDT and CDR2 YNNKEL (reference sequence). The chain's CDR3 is CASSLRTSGGETQYF. The DNA of the CDR3 is TGTGCCAGCAGCCTAAGGACTAGCGGGGGGGAGACCCAGTACTTC.

This clone was seen once. V gene TRBV6-6 combines with J gene TRBJ1-2; D call uncertain. This CDR3 is 12 amino acids long. With 8 bases removed from V and 2 bases from J, the gap between germline ends came to 9 bases. CDR1 MNHNY and CDR2 SVGAGI come from the germline V gene (reference sequence). In DNA, the CDR3 is TGTGCCAGCGAGCCTCCGAACTATGGCTACACCTTC. It encodes CASEPPNYGYTF.

This rearrangement joins TRBV27 to TRBJ2-5, with TRBD1 as a possible D gene (6 bases). Germline assignment: CDR1 MNHEY and CDR2 SMNVEV (reference sequence). V was pared by 3 bases and J by 7 bases, with 12 bases between. The CDR3 has 13 amino acids. The CDR3 is CASSLRLGGTQYF. The CDR3 bases are TGTGCCAGCAGTTTGCGCTTAGGGGGGACCCAGTACTTC.

The CDR3 spells CASSRRDAAEAFF. CDR3 bases: TGTGCCAGCAGTAGGAGGGATGCGGCTGAAGCTTTCTTT. The chain uses TRBV6-5 and TRBJ1-1; D uncertain. This CDR3 is 13 amino acids long. The germline V gene has CDR1 MNHEY and CDR2 SVGAGI. V was cut by 5 bases and J by 6 bases, with 13 bases left in between.

V and J are TRBV28 and TRBJ1-5; the match to TRBD1 covers 9 bases. The CDR3 covers 14 residues. V lost 4 bases and J lost 7; bases outside the gene matches: 5. Germline values: CDR1 MDHEN, CDR2 SYDVKM. The CDR3 DNA reads TGTGCCAGCAGTTGGACAGGGGTCAGCCAGCCCCAGCATTTT. This codes for CASSWTGVSQPQHF.

This chain links TRBV18 with TRBJ1-4; 10 bases map to TRBD1. The CDR3 has 16 residues. V trimming: 1 base; J trimming: 3 bases; junction bases outside the gene matches: 2. From germline, CDR1 is KGHSH and CDR2 LQKENI. CDR3 residues: CASSPRQGAANEKLFF. In DNA form, the CDR3 reads TGTGCCAGCTCACCACGACAGGGGGCGGCTAATGAAAAACTGTTTTTT.

V usage is TRBV4-1 and J usage is TRBJ2-1; 13 bases fit TRBD2. The CDR3 totals 15 residues. Germline V gives CDR1 MGHRA, CDR2 YSYEKL. With 2 bases clipped from V and 6 bases from J, the junction kept 1 base outside the gene matches. In DNA form, the CDR3 reads TGCGCCAGCAGCCAACGGACTAGCGGGAGCAATGAGCAGTTCTTC. Residues: CASSQRTSGSNEQFF.

This sequence joins TRBV2 and TRBJ1-6, with D maybe TRBD1 (6 bases). With 5 bases removed from V and 7 bases from J, the gap between germline ends came to 12 bases. Germline assignment: CDR1 SNHLY and CDR2 FYNNEI. The CDR3 covers 14 residues. The DNA for the CDR3 is TGTGCCAGCAGTCGAGACAGGAGCAATTCACCCCTCCACTTT. Its protein is CASSRDRSNSPLHF.

This chain connects TRBV21-1 to TRBJ1-1; TRBD1 is the table's D call, not checked against the DNA. TRBV21-1 has pseudogene status. The CDR3 has 14 amino acids. CDR3 loop: CASSAPDRTTEAFF. The CDR3 bases are TGTGCCAGCAGCGCCCCTGACAGGACCACTGAAGCTTTCTTT.

The chain uses TRBV7-8 and TRBJ1-5, with D maybe TRBD1 (5 bases). The germline CDR1 and CDR2 sequences are SGHVS and FQNEAQ. Trimming stripped 2 bases from V and 3 bases from J, with 11 bases between. The CDR3 contains 15 residues. CDR3 sequence: CASSLSRTNNQPQHF. DNA of the CDR3: TGTGCCAGCAGCTTATCTAGGACAAACAATCAGCCCCAGCATTTT.

The V call is TRBV5-5, the J call TRBJ1-4, with 10 bases fitting TRBD1. Per the germline V gene, CDR1 is SGHKS and CDR2 is YYEKEE (reference sequence). V lost 4 bases and J lost 11; bases outside the gene matches: 14. The CDR3 runs 16 residues. The CDR3 sequence: CASSPTRDRGLEKLFF. CDR3 nucleotide sequence: TGTGCCAGCAGCCCAACTAGGGACAGGGGTCTGGAGAAACTGTTTTTT. Based on the CDR3 plus reference TRBV5-5 and TRBJ1-4, the full variable domain is DAGVTQSPTHLIKTRGQQVTLRCSPISGHKSVSWYQQVLGQGPQFIFQYYEKEERGRGNFPDRFSARQFPNYSSELNVNALLLGDSALYLCASSPTRDRGLEKLFFGSGTQLSVL.

V usage is TRBV28 and J usage is TRBJ1-1; no clear D gene. V lost 5 bases and J lost 1, with 14 bases in between. This CDR3 spans 15 amino acids. Germline-derived CDR1 and CDR2 are MDHEN and SYDVKM. The DNA of the CDR3 is TGTGCCAGCAGTATGCCGGGATCAGGGAACACTGAAGCTTTCTTT. Translation gives CASSMPGSGNTEAFF. Using reference TRBV28 and TRBJ1-1 for the parts outside the CDR3, the full variable domain is DVKVTQSSRYLVKRTGEKVFLECVQDMDHENMFWYRQDPGLGLRLIYFSYDVKMKEKGDIPEGYSVSREKKERFSLILESASTNQTSMYLCASSMPGSGNTEAFFGQGTRLTVV.

The chain couples TRBV7-2 to TRBJ1-6, with a possible D match to TRBD1 (5 bases). CDR3 length: 15 amino acids. Trimming shortened V by 0 bases and J by 9 bases, and 12 bases separated the two germline ends. CDR1 is SGHTA and CDR2 is FQGNSA in the germline V gene. CDR3 DNA sequence: TGTGCCAGCAGCTTAGCGGGGGGAGGCGGTTCACCCCTCCACTTT. Translating it yields CASSLAGGGGSPLHF.

The J gene is TRBJ2-5, the V gene TRBV28, with 7 bases matching TRBD1. The germline CDR1 and CDR2 sequences are MDHEN and SYDVKM. This CDR3 has 15 amino acids. Trimming cost V 2 bases and J 7 bases; bases outside gene matches: 10. The CDR3 region has the DNA TGTGCCAGCAGTTTAGACTCGCAACGACAGGGGACCCAGTACTTC. It yields the protein CASSLDSQRQGTQYF.

The rearrangement uses TRBV3-1 (or the pseudogene TRBV3-2) and TRBJ2-5; D is unclear. Looked up from germline, CDR1 is LGHDT and CDR2 is YNNKEL (reference sequence). CDR3 length: 12 residues. V gave up 4 bases and J gave up 5 bases, with 8 bases separating them. CDR3 coding DNA: TGTGCCAGCAGCCGACCCGGGGAGACCCAGTACTTC. Amino acids: CASSRPGETQYF.

The chain recombines TRBV27 with TRBJ1-1; 7 bases are shared with TRBD1. Germline CDR1 reads MNHEY; CDR2 reads SMNVEV (reference sequence). The CDR3 has 16 amino acids. V dropped 2 bases and J dropped 3; count of bases not matched to a gene: 9. DNA of the CDR3: TGTGCCAGCAGTTTACAGGCAGAAGGGGGCCACACTGAAGCTTTCTTT. Translating it yields CASSLQAEGGHTEAFF.

This clone is a singleton in its sample. The V call is TRBV12-5, the J call TRBJ1-2; tentatively, D is TRBD1 (6 bases). V was pared by 0 bases and J by 0 bases, with 14 bases between. The CDR3 has 17 amino acids. From germline, CDR1 is LGHNT and CDR2 FRNRAP. The CDR3 nucleotides are TGTGCTAGTGGTTTGGTCACTAACAGGACAGCTAACTATGGCTACACCTTC. Protein product: CASGLVTNRTANYGYTF. The complete variable domain, with remaining parts taken from reference TRBV12-5 and TRBJ1-2, reads DARVTQTPRHKVTEMGQEVTMRCQPILGHNTVFWYRQTMMQGLELLAYFRNRAPLDDSGMPKDRFSAEMPDATLATLKIQPSEPRDSAVYFCASGLVTNRTANYGYTFGSGTRLTVV.

CDR3 nucleotides: TGTGCCATCAGCGACACAGGGACAGGGGTCGGTGGCTACACCTTC. It specifies CAISDTGTGVGGYTF. The chain employs TRBV10-3 and TRBJ1-2; 10 bases are a match to TRBD1. V lost 6 bases and J lost 7; bases outside the gene matches: 11. Germline V gene lookup returns CDR1 ENHRY and CDR2 SYGVKD. There are 15 residues in the CDR3.

This chain uses TRBV15 with TRBJ1-5; D possibly corresponds to TRBD1 (5 bases). CDR3 length equals 15 residues. The germline CDR1 and CDR2 sequences are LNHNV and YYDKDF (reference sequence). V was shortened by 1 base and J by 3 bases, with 10 bases between the two germline ends. The CDR3 loop is CATSRVRAINQPQHF. CDR3 coding DNA: TGTGCCACCAGCAGAGTCAGGGCAATCAATCAGCCCCAGCATTTT.

The rearrangement links TRBV27 to TRBJ2-3, with 12 nucleotides matching TRBD2. Germline assignment: CDR1 MNHEY and CDR2 SMNVEV (reference sequence). V was pared by 5 bases and J by 0 bases, with 15 bases of the junction left unmatched. CDR3 length: 20 residues. CDR3 region: CASSRRTSGTRVSSTDTQYF. CDR3 nucleotides: TGTGCCAGCAGTCGAAGGACTAGCGGGACCCGAGTTTCCAGCACAGATACGCAGTATTTT.

The gene calls are TRBV6-5 and TRBJ2-3, with D unclear. Trimming stripped 10 bases from V and 8 bases from J, with 13 bases between. Germline V gives CDR1 MNHEY, CDR2 SVGAGI. This CDR3 region has 11 residues. The CDR3: CATRIGVTQYF. The CDR3 DNA is TGTGCCACCAGGATCGGAGTTACGCAGTATTTT.

The chain links TRBV5-1 to TRBJ1-4; 7 positions agree with TRBD1. The CDR3 is 14 residues long. CDR1 and CDR2 from the germline V gene are SGHRS and YFSETQ. V dropped 4 bases and J dropped 3; count of bases not matched to a gene: 3. CDR3 coding DNA: TGCGCCAGCAGCATAGGGGGCTCTAATGAAAAACTGTTTTTT. It yields the protein CASSIGGSNEKLFF.

The V and J genes are TRBV6-4 and TRBJ1-1; D is unclear. Trimming removed 4 bases at V and 0 bases at J, with 6 bases between. CDR1 and CDR2 from the germline V gene are MRHNA and SNTAGT. The CDR3 is 13 residues long. The CDR3: CASSAGVNTEAFF. CDR3 DNA: TGTGCCAGCAGTGCCGGAGTGAACACTGAAGCTTTCTTT.